Below, 24 T cell receptor beta chains from the same sample are listed, as sequenced in a study of T cell responses to AZD1222 COVID-19 vaccine. Assay used: immunoSEQ multiplex PCR; TCRdb lists only in-frame clones, some missing. Of tens of thousands of clones listed, approximately 86% were seen once; the top ten hold over 15%. The material was peripheral blood, obtained on day 0 of AZD1222 vaccination. The receptors originated from an adult in good health.

This sequence joins TRBV15 and TRBJ1-5, with D maybe TRBD1 (5 bases). Trimming pared 0 bases from V and 5 bases from J, leaving 14 bases between. The CDR3 covers 16 residues. Germline V gene lookup returns CDR1 LNHNV and CDR2 YYDKDF (reference sequence). CDR3: CATSRERGRGDQPQHF. The CDR3 bases are TGTGCCACCAGCAGAGAGAGGGGACGAGGGGATCAGCCCCAGCATTTT.

V is TRBV28 and J is TRBJ1-1; D not certain. The V end was cut by 5 bases, the J end by 4 bases, with 17 bases between. Germline V gene lookup returns CDR1 MDHEN and CDR2 SYDVKM. CDR3 size: 15 residues. This CDR3 is CASSAGILYGTEAFF. The CDR3 bases are TGTGCCAGCAGTGCCGGCATCCTGTATGGCACTGAAGCTTTCTTT.

The chain links TRBV6-5 to TRBJ2-3; a possible D gene is TRBD2 (6 bases). This CDR3 has 13 residues. Trimming took 8 bases from V and 0 from J, leaving 9 bases between them. Germline CDR1 is MNHEY and CDR2 is SVGAGI. The CDR3 nucleotides are TGTGCCAGCGGGCGGGATAGCACAGATACGCAGTATTTT. Protein sequence: CASGRDSTDTQYF.

This chain uses TRBV5-6 with TRBJ2-5, with TRBD2 matching 11 bases. There are 14 residues in the CDR3. Trimming took 2 bases from V and 4 from J; bases not matched to a gene: 1. Germline CDR1 and CDR2: SGHDT and YYEEEE. CDR3 sequence (DNA): TGTGCCAGCAGCTTAGGACTAGCGGGAGAGACCCAGTACTTC. It yields the protein CASSLGLAGETQYF.

The genes are TRBV6-5 and TRBJ1-5, with 8 bases fitting TRBD1. Germline values: CDR1 MNHEY, CDR2 SVGAGI. V was clipped by 4 bases and J by 0 bases; unmatched bases: 5. The CDR3 runs to 16 residues. For the CDR3, the DNA is TGTGCCAGCAGTTCGCAGGGGGCAAATAGCAATCAGCCCCAGCATTTT. It specifies CASSSQGANSNQPQHF.

The V call is TRBV28, the J call TRBJ2-7, with D perhaps given as TRBD1 or TRBD2 (5 bases each). The CDR3 covers 15 residues. Germline V gene sequence: CDR1 MDHEN, CDR2 SYDVKM. Between the trimmed V and J ends, which lost 5 bases and 1 base, there was a span of 15 bases. As DNA, the CDR3 is TGTGCCAGCAGTACTGCCGGGGCTACTTCCTACGAGCAGTACTTC. Translation: CASSTAGATSYEQYF.

The chain uses TRBV29-1 and TRBJ2-2, with 7 positions matching TRBD2. Germline-derived CDR1 and CDR2 are SQVTM and ANQGSEA. V lost 5 bases and J lost 0; bases outside the gene matches: 9. This CDR3 region has 16 residues. CDR3 residues: CSVPLEGGANTGELFF. Here the CDR3 DNA reads TGCAGCGTTCCTCTGGAGGGAGGGGCGAACACCGGGGAGCTGTTTTTT.

The rearrangement links TRBV12-3 or TRBV12-4 to TRBJ1-4; no reliable D call. The germline V and J ends were trimmed by 1 base and 5 bases, with 5 bases remaining between them. This CDR3 spans 13 amino acids. CDR3 coding DNA: TGTGCCAGCAGTTTAGTGTCAAATGAAAAACTGTTTTTT. It translates to CASSLVSNEKLFF.

This rearrangement joins TRBV6-4 to TRBJ1-1, with D uncertain. The CDR3 is 14 amino acids. V shed 2 bases and J shed 1 base, with 8 bases lying between them. In germline, CDR1 is MRHNA, CDR2 SNTAGT. CDR3 sequence: CASSDGVGNTEAFF. CDR3 sequence (DNA): TGTGCCAGCAGTGACGGGGTAGGGAACACTGAAGCTTTCTTT.

The chain recombines TRBV6-1 with TRBJ2-3; the D call may be TRBD1 or TRBD2 (5 bases each). Germline CDR1 reads MNHNS; CDR2 reads SASEGT. The CDR3 spans 16 residues. V dropped 2 bases and J dropped 1 base, with 13 bases sitting between them. CDR3 sequence reads: CASSERLLGGTDTQYF. Written as DNA, the CDR3 is TGTGCCAGCAGTGAACGACTCTTGGGGGGCACAGATACGCAGTATTTT.

This chain joins TRBV28 and TRBJ2-7; 7 positions agree with TRBD2. Germline V CDR1 and CDR2: MDHEN, SYDVKM. Trimming at V came to 5 bases and at J to 3 bases, leaving 22 bases not matched to a gene. The CDR3 consists of 19 residues. DNA of the CDR3: TGTGCCAGCAGTACGGGGAGGGTTACAATTAGCGGAGGATTCTACGAGCAGTACTTC. It codes for CASSTGRVTISGGFYEQYF.

V usage is TRBV7-8 and J usage is TRBJ2-7; a possible D gene is TRBD1 (5 bases). Deletions cut 3 bases from V and 1 base from J, with 7 bases between. The length of the CDR3 is 13 residues. Germline V gene data show CDR1 as SGHVS and CDR2 as FQNEAQ. The DNA of the CDR3 is TGTGCCAGCAGCTTCAGGGTTTCCTACGAGCAGTACTTC. This encodes CASSFRVSYEQYF.

This chain joins TRBV29-1 and TRBJ2-1; maybe TRBD2 (5 bases). This CDR3 is 12 amino acids long. Trimming removed 3 bases from V and 8 bases from J, with 11 bases in between. Germline CDR1 is SQVTM and CDR2 is ANQGSEA. In DNA, the CDR3 is TGCAGCGTTGAGCGGGCCCTCTATGAGCAGTTCTTC. Encoded protein: CSVERALYEQFF.

The V gene is TRBV2, the J gene TRBJ1-2; D is unclear. CDR1 is SNHLY, CDR2 FYNNEI, per germline. This CDR3 is built from 14 residues. Trimming left V 4 bases short and J 0 bases short, with 9 bases between. The DNA for the CDR3 is TGTGCCAGCAGTGGGAGAGCTCCTAACTATGGCTACACCTTC. It codes for CASSGRAPNYGYTF.

The chain couples TRBV7-6 to TRBJ2-7; 8 nucleotides match TRBD1. This CDR3 region has 17 residues. V shed 4 bases and J 1 base; nucleotides not matched to a gene: 12. Germline CDR1 and CDR2: SGHVS and FNYEAQ. In DNA, the CDR3 is TGTGCCAGCAGCTCAAACGCCCGGACAGGGCGTTCCTACGAGCAGTACTTC. This translates into CASSSNARTGRSYEQYF.

This chain connects TRBV7-3 to TRBJ2-5, with 9 bases identical to TRBD2. CDR3 length equals 15 residues. Per the germline V gene, CDR1 is SGHTA and CDR2 is FQGTGA. The junction had 6 bases not matched to a gene; V was cut back by 2 bases and J by 5 bases. CDR3 sequence reads: CASSLENLAGETQYF. For the CDR3, the DNA is TGTGCCAGCAGCTTAGAGAACCTAGCGGGGGAGACCCAGTACTTC. The entire variable domain, with the rest obtained from reference TRBV7-3 and TRBJ2-5, is as follows: GAGVSQTPSNKVTEKGKYVELRCDPISGHTALYWYRQSLGQGPEFLIYFQGTGAADDSGLPNDRFFAVRPEGSVSTLKIQRTERGDSAVYLCASSLENLAGETQYFGPGTRLLVL.

This clone was seen only once. This chain joins TRBV29-1 and TRBJ1-3; TRBD1 matches at 7 bases. This CDR3 spans 13 amino acids. Germline CDR1 reads SQVTM; CDR2 reads ANQGSEA. Germline trimming cut 7 bases from V and 8 bases from J; bases unmatched to any gene: 11. CDR3 bases: TGCAGCGCCGAGGGGGCGCAGGGCTACACCATATATTTT. This codes for CSAEGAQGYTIYF.

This clone is a singleton in its sample. CDR3 sequence reads: CAISESGQGNTEAFF. The CDR3 DNA reads as TGTGCCATCAGTGAGTCTGGACAGGGTAACACTGAAGCTTTCTTT. The chain joins TRBV10-3 to TRBJ1-1; 8 bases are a match to TRBD1. Germline loops: CDR1 ENHRY, CDR2 SYGVKD. The CDR3 is made up of 15 amino acids. Trimming at V came to 0 bases and at J to 2 bases, leaving 2 bases not matched to a gene.

This chain joins TRBV28 and TRBJ1-5; D not resolved. The CDR3 length is 13 residues. The V end was cut by 6 bases, the J end by 4 bases, with 10 bases between. Germline CDR1 reads MDHEN; CDR2 reads SYDVKM. The CDR3 loop reads CASSKYLNQPQHF. DNA for the CDR3: TGTGCCAGCAGCAAATATCTTAATCAGCCCCAGCATTTT.

The chain recombines TRBV9 with TRBJ1-2, with D possibly matching TRBD1 (6 bases). Per germline, CDR1 SGDLS and CDR2 YYNGEE. The ends were cut back, 3 bases at V and 8 bases at J, with 23 bases in the middle. This CDR3 comprises 16 residues. The CDR3, as DNA: TGTGCCAGCAGCGGGCCCTCCTTATGGGTAGGGGGGGGCTACACCTTC. Translation: CASSGPSLWVGGGYTF.

J is TRBJ2-3 and V is TRBV5-1; a possible D gene is TRBD2 (6 bases). The CDR3 covers 15 residues. Trimming stripped 0 bases from V and 3 bases from J, with 11 bases between. CDR1 is SGHRS and CDR2 is YFSETQ in the germline V gene. CDR3 DNA: TGCGCCAGCAGCTTGGGGGCGGAGGGGACAGATACGCAGTATTTT. As protein: CASSLGAEGTDTQYF.

The chain is built from TRBV28 and TRBJ1-5, with 9 nucleotides matching TRBD1. Unmatched junction bases numbered 8, after V lost 6 bases and J lost 5 bases. CDR3 length equals 15 residues. From germline, CDR1 is MDHEN and CDR2 SYDVKM. The CDR3 sequence: CASRPPGTGYQPQHF. The CDR3 DNA reads TGTGCCAGCAGACCTCCGGGGACAGGGTATCAGCCCCAGCATTTT.

This chain connects TRBV5-6 to TRBJ2-2, with TRBD2 matching 8 bases. The V and J ends lost 1 base and 5 bases, in that order; junction bases with no gene match: 16. The germline gives CDR1 SGHDT, CDR2 YYEEEE. This CDR3 region has 19 residues. In DNA form, the CDR3 reads TGTGCCAGCAGCTTGTATTCAGCGGGAGCCTTCGAGGGGACCGGGGAGCTGTTTTTT. Amino acids: CASSLYSAGAFEGTGELFF.

The chain joins TRBV28 to TRBJ1-1; possible D gene TRBD1, 6 bases. The CDR3 loop spans 16 amino acids. Deletions cut 2 bases from V and 1 base from J, with 14 bases between. The germline CDR1 and CDR2 sequences are MDHEN and SYDVKM. CDR3 in amino acids: CASSLNTGAGNTEAFF. The CDR3 nucleotides are TGTGCCAGCAGTTTAAATACGGGGGCGGGGAACACTGAAGCTTTCTTT.